A selection of T cell receptor beta chains follows, all from one sample in a study. TCRdb redid the calling of the 5' RACE reads with MiXCR, one entry per CDR3 protein. The table has around 4,800 distinct CDR3 sequences, 65% to 75% seen once; the top ten hold more than 3.5%. Sequencing input: Tregs sorted from blood. The receptor source for this set is a female donor with breast cancer. The CDR3 runs from the conserved cysteine through the conserved F or W. A D gene is named only where the DNA matches it firmly. For some rows the clone size is stated as once, few or many, or as a class when expanded; others skip it.

>TRBV9|-|TRBJ2-1|-
CASSSTGTDNSYNEQFF
TGCGCCAGCAGCTCAACCGGGACGGACAACTCCTACAATGAGCAGTTCTTC
>TRBV7-6|-|TRBJ2-3|-
CAGSLAEVSDTQYF
TGTGCCGGCAGCTTAGCTGAGGTTTCGGATACGCAGTATTTT
>TRBV5-4|TRBD2|TRBJ2-1|-
CASSLGLAGVVYEQFF
TGTGCCAGCAGCTTGGGCCTAGCGGGAGTAGTCTATGAGCAGTTCTTC
>TRBV7-3|TRBD2|TRBJ2-1|-
CASSRTTSGYNEQFF
TGTGCCAGCAGTCGCACTACTAGCGGTTACAATGAGCAGTTCTTC
>TRBV5-1|-|TRBJ2-2|-
CASSLRDRYTGELFF
TGCGCCAGCAGCCTCCGGGACCGGTACACCGGGGAGCTGTTTTTT
>TRBV5-6|-|TRBJ2-1|-
CASTTSSSYNEQFF
TGTGCCAGCACCACTAGTAGCTCCTACAATGAGCAGTTCTTC
>TRBV12-3/TRBV12-4|-|TRBJ1-1|-
CASTREMNTEALF
TGTGCCAGCACGCGGGAAATGAACACTGAAGCTCTCTTT
>TRBV20-1|TRBD2|TRBJ2-4|-
CSARGLAGSGFQYF
TGCAGTGCTAGGGGACTAGCGGGCTCGGGCTTTCAGTACTTC
>TRBV12-3/TRBV12-4|-|TRBJ2-2|-
CASSLTVGSGELFF
TGTGCCAGCAGTTTGACGGTTGGGTCCGGGGAGCTGTTTTTT
>TRBV6-5|-|TRBJ1-5|-
CASSQGHSNQPQHF
TGTGCCAGCAGTCAGGGTCATAGCAATCAGCCCCAGCATTTT
>TRBV20-1|TRBD2|TRBJ2-7|-
CSAGRLAGIPPHGEQYF
TGCAGTGCAGGGAGGCTAGCGGGAATTCCACCCCACGGCGAGCAGTACTTC
>TRBV12-3/TRBV12-4|-|TRBJ2-7|-
CASSYRQGNEQYF
TGTGCCAGCAGTTACAGACAAGGAAACGAGCAGTACTTC
>TRBV4-1|-|TRBJ2-7|-
CASSQDRGTYEQYF
TGCGCCAGCAGCCAAGACCGCGGTACCTACGAGCAGTACTTC
>TRBV20-1|TRBD2|TRBJ2-7|-
CSARGGDYEQYF
TGCAGTGCTCGGGGGGGGGACTACGAGCAGTACTTC
>TRBV29-1|TRBD1|TRBJ2-2|-
CSVPGTGVGVGELFF
TGCAGCGTCCCCGGGACAGGGGTCGGGGTCGGGGAGCTGTTTTTT
>TRBV7-9|TRBD2|TRBJ2-5|-
CASSLVAGGQETQYF
TGTGCCAGCAGCTTAGTGGCGGGGGGGCAAGAGACCCAGTACTTC
>TRBV11-2|TRBD2|TRBJ2-1|-
CATTGTSGTSYNEQFF
TGTGCCACTACCGGGACTAGCGGGACGTCCTACAATGAGCAGTTCTTC
>TRBV9|-|TRBJ2-7|few
CASSPPLAGREEQYF
TGTGCCAGCAGCCCCCCCTTGGCGGGACGTGAAGAGCAGTACTTC
>TRBV12-3/TRBV12-4|TRBD1|TRBJ1-2|-
CASSPTRTGLNYGYTF
TGTGCCAGCAGTCCAACCCGGACAGGCCTTAACTATGGCTACACCTTC
>TRBV4-1|-|TRBJ2-7|-
CASSQLGGGGHEQYF
TGCGCCAGCAGCCAACTAGGCGGAGGGGGCCACGAGCAGTACTTC
>TRBV6-5|TRBD2|TRBJ2-1|-
CASSYPAGAYNEQFF
TGTGCCAGCAGTTACCCAGCGGGAGCCTACAATGAGCAGTTCTTC
>TRBV12-3/TRBV12-4|-|TRBJ1-1|-
CASRYGQLEAFF
TGTGCCAGCAGATATGGACAGCTTGAAGCTTTCTTT